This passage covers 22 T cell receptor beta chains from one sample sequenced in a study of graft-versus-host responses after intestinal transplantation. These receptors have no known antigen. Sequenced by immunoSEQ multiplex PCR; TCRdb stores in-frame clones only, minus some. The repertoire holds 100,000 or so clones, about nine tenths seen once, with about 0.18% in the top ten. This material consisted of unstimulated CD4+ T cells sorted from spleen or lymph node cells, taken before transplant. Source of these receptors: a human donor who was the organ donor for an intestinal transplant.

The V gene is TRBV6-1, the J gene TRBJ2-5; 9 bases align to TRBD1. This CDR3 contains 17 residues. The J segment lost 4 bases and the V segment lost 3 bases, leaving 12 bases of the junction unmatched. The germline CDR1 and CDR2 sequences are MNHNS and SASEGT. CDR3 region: CASSETPGQGRGETQYF. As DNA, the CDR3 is TGTGCCAGCAGTGAGACTCCGGGACAGGGAAGGGGAGAGACCCAGTACTTC.

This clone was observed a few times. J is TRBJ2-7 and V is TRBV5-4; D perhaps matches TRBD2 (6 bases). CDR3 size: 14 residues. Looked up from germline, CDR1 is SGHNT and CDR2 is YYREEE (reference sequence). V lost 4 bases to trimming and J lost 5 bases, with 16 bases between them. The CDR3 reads CASSRGPGVDEQYF. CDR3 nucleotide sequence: TGTGCCAGCAGCCGAGGGCCGGGAGTAGACGAGCAGTACTTC.

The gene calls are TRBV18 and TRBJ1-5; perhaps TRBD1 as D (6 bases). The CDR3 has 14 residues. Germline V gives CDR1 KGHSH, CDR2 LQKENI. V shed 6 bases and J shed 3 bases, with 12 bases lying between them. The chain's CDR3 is CASSPDRYNQPQHF. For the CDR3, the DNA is TGTGCCAGCTCCCCTGACAGGTACAATCAGCCCCAGCATTTT.

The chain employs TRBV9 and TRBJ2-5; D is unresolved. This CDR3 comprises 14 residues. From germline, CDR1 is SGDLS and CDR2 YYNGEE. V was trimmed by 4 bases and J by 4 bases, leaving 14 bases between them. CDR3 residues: CASSQTTLLETQYF. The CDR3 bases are TGTGCCAGCAGCCAAACTACACTTCTAGAGACCCAGTACTTC.

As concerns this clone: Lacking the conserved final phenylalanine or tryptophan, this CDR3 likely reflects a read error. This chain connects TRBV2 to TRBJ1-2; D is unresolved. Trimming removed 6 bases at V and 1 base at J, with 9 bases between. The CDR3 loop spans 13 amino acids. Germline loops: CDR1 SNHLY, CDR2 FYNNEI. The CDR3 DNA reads TGTGCCAGCAGATCTGGCCATAACTATGGCTACACCCTC. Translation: CASRSGHNYGYTL.

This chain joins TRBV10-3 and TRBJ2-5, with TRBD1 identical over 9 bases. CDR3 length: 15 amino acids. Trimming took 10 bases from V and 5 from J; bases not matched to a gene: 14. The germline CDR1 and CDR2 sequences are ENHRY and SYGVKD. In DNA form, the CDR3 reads TGTGCCACCATGGGAGGGACAGGGAGTTGGGAGACCCAGTACTTC. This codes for CATMGGTGSWETQYF.

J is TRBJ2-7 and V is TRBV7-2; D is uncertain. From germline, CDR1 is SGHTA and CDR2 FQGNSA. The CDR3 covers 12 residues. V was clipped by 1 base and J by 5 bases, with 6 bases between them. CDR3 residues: CASSLVTDEQYF. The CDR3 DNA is TGTGCCAGCAGCTTAGTCACAGACGAGCAGTACTTC.

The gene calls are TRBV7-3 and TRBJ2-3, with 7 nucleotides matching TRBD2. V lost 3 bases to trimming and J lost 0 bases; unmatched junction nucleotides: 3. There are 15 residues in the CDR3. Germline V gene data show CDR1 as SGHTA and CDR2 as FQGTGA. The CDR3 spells CASSFLAGSTDTQYF. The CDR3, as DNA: TGTGCCAGCAGCTTTTTAGCGGGTAGCACAGATACGCAGTATTTT.

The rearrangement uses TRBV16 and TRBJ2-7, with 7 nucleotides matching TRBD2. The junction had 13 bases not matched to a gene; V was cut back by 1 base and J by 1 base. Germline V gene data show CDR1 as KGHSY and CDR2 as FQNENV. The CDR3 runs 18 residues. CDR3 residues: CASSQLESGGRRSYEQYF. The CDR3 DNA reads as TGTGCCAGCAGCCAATTGGAGTCGGGGGGTAGGCGATCCTACGAGCAGTACTTC. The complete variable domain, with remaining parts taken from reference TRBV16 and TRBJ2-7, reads GEEVAQTPKHLVRGEGQKAKLYCAPIKGHSYVFWYQQVLKNEFKFLISFQNENVFDETGMPKERFSAKCLPNSPCSLEIQATKLEDSAVYFCASSQLESGGRRSYEQYFGPGTRLTVT.

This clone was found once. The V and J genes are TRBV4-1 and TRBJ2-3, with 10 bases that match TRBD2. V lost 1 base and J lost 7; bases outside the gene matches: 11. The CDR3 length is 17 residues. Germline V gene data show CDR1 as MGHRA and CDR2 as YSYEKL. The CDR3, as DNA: TGCGCCAGCAGCCAAGGGCGAGGAGCGGGGGGGCTTCATACGCAGTATTTT. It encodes CASSQGRGAGGLHTQYF.

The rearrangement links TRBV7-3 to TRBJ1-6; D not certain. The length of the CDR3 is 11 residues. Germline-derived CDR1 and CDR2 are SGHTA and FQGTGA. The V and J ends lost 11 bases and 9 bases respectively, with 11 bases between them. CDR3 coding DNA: TGTGCCCTCCGCATCGGTTCACCCCTCCACTTT. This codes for CALRIGSPLHF.

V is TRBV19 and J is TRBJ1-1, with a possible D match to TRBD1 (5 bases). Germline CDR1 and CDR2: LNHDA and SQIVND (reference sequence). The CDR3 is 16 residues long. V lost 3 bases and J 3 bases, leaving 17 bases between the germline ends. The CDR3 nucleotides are TGTGCCAGTAGTATGAGGTTCCGGGGAGGGGACACTGAAGCTTTCTTT. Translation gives CASSMRFRGGDTEAFF. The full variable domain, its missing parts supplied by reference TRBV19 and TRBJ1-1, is DGGITQSPKYLFRKEGQNVTLSCEQNLNHDAMYWYRQDPGQGLRLIYYSQIVNDFQKGDIAEGYSVSREKKESFPLTVTSAQKNPTAFYLCASSMRFRGGDTEAFFGQGTRLTVV.

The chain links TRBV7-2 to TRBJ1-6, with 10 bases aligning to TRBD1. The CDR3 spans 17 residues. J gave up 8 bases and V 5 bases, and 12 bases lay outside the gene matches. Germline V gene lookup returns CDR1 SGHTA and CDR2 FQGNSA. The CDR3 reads CASSLIRGQGYDSPLHF. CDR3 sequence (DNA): TGTGCCAGCAGCCTTATCCGGGGACAGGGGTATGATTCACCCCTCCACTTT.

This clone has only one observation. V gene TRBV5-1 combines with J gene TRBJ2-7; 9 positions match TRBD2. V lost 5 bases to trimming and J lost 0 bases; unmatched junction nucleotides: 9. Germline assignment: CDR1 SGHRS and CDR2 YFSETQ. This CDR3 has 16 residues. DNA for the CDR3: TGCGCCAGCAGTTATAGCGGGGGCCAAAGCTCCTACGAGCAGTACTTC. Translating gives CASSYSGGQSSYEQYF.

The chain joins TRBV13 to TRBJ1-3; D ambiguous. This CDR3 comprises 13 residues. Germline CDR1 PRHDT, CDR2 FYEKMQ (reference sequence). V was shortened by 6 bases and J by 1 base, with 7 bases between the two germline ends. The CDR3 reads CASRTRSGNTIYF. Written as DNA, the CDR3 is TGTGCCAGCAGGACGAGGTCTGGAAACACCATATATTTT.

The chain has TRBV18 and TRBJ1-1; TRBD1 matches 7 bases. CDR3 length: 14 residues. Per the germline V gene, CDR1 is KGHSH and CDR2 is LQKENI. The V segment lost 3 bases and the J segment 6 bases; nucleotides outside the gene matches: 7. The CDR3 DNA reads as TGTGCCAGCTCACCGGGACAGCGGGGGGCTGAAGCTTTCTTT. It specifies CASSPGQRGAEAFF.

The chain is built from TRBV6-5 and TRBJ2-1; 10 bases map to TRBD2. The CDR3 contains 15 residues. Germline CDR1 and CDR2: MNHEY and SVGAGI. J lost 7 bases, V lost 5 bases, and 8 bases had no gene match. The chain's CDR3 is CASSLSGGVGNEQFF. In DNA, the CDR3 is TGTGCCAGCAGTCTGAGCGGGGGGGTGGGGAATGAGCAGTTCTTC.

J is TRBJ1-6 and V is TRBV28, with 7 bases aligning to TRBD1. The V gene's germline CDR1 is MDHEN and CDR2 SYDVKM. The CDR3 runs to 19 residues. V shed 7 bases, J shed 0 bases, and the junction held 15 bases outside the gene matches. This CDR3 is CASTFGSPGQSSYNSPLHF. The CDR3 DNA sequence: TGTGCCAGCACTTTCGGGAGTCCGGGACAGAGCTCCTATAATTCACCCCTCCACTTT.

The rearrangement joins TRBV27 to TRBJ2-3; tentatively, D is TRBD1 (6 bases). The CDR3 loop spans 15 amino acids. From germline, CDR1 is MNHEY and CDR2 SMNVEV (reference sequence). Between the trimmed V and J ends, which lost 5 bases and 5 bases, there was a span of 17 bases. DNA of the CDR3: TGTGCCAGCAGTCCCTGGGGGCTAGATGTAGATACGCAGTATTTT. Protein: CASSPWGLDVDTQYF.

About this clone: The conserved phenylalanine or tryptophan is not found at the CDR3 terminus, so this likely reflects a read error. This chain's CDR3 is CSARAVPEAFL. For the CDR3, the DNA is TGCAGTGCCCGCGCGGTCCCTGAAGCTTTCCTT. The chain links TRBV20-1 to TRBJ1-1, with D hard to call. The CDR3 is 11 residues long. The V end lost 6 bases, the J end lost 6 bases, and 11 bases lay between the germline ends. Per germline, CDR1 DFQATT and CDR2 SNEGSKA (reference sequence).

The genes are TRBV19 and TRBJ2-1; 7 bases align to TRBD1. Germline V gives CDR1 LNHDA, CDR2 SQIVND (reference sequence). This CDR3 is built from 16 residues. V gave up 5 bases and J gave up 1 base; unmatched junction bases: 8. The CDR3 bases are TGTGCCAGTAGTCCAAGGAACAGGGGATCCTACAATGAGCAGTTCTTC. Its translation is CASSPRNRGSYNEQFF.

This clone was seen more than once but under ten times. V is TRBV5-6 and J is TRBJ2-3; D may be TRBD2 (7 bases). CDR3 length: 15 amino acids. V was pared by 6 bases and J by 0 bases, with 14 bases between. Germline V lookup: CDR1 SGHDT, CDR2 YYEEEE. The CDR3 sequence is CASTPGGPSTDTQYF. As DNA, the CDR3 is TGTGCCAGCACCCCCGGGGGGCCTAGCACAGATACGCAGTATTTT. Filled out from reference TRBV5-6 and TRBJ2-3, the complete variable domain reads DAGVTQSPTHLIKTRGQQVTLRCSPKSGHDTVSWYQQALGQGPQFIFQYYEEEERQRGNFPDRFSGHQFPNYSSELNVNALLLGDSALYLCASTPGGPSTDTQYFGPGTRLTVL.